This T cell receptor beta chain is from a study of blood T cell repertoires in COVID-19. Whole-study context: Acute-phase and convalescent COVID-19 samples originated in the United States, Italy and Spain.

Original processing notes: Reference gene primer amplification yielded estimated nucleated cell counts. Assay used: immunoSEQ multiplex PCR; TCRdb lists only in-frame clones, some missing. V, J and clone size reflect that table, while D and trimming were determined from the DNA. The data show about 400,000 clones, approximately 86% seen once. This CDR3 has 13 residues. Trimming took 3 bases from V and 6 from J, leaving 11 bases between them. CDR1 is KGHDR and CDR2 is SFDVKD in the germline V gene. This clonotype was sampled from a woman between 40 and 50 years old with acute COVID-19. The sequenced material came from PBMCs or T cells enriched from blood (not recorded which). The chain links TRBV24-1 to TRBJ2-7, with a tentative D call TRBD1 (6 bases). CDR3 nucleotide sequence: TGTGCCACCAGTGATGTCAGGGGTGGCGAGCAGTACTTC. Amino acid sequence: CATSDVRGGEQYF.